The sequence of this T cell receptor (beta chain) was determined in a study of T cells in Graves' hyperthyroidism and ophthalmopathy. A lack of ophthalmopathy progression within 18 months defined stable Graves' hyperthyroidism. Diagnosis relied on clinical symptoms, serum thyroxine and TRAb, thyroid ultrasound and orbital computed tomography. RNA transcripts provided the source from which TCR beta CDR3 regions were amplified. During a first-round RT-PCR of the TCR CDR3, the HTBI primer set was used. TCRdb itself ran the multiplex PCR reads through MiXCR, one entry per CDR3 protein. The data contain 300,000 to 450,000 distinct CDR3 sequences, more than 20% of them seen just once; the ten biggest clones take up less than 85%. Germline V gene sequence: CDR1 MNHEY, CDR2 SMNVEV (reference sequence). V was pared by 5 bases and J by 3 bases, with 10 bases of the junction left unmatched. The CDR3 is made up of 16 amino acids.

The rearrangement uses TRBV27 and TRBJ2-5; 9 bases map to TRBD2. The TCR was taken from a man in his fifties with Graves' hyperthyroidism. The sequenced sample was blood. CDR3 in DNA: TGTGCCAGCAGTAGCCTCTCTAGCGGGACTAAAGAGACCCAGTACTTC. Residues: CASSSLSSGTKETQYF.